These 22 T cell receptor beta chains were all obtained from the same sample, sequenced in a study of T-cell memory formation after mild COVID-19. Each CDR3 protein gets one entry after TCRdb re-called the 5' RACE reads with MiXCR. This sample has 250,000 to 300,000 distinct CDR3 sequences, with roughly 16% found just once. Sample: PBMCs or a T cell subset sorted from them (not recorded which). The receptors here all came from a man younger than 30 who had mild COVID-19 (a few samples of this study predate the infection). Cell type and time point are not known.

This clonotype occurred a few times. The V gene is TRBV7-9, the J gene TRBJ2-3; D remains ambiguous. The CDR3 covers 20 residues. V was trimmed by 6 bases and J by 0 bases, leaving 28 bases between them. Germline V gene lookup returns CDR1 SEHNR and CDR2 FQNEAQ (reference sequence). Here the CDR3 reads CASSLESWLVSVASTDTQYF. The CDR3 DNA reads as TGTGCCAGCAGTCTCGAGTCGTGGTTGGTATCGGTTGCTAGCACAGATACGCAGTATTTT.

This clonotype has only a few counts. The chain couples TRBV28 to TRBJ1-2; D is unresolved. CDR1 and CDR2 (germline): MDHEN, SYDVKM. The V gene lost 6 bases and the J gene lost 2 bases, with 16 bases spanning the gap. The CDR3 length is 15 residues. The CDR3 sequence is CASRLPLDGNYGYTF. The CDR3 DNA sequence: TGTGCCAGCAGGCTTCCTTTGGACGGGAACTATGGCTACACCTTC.

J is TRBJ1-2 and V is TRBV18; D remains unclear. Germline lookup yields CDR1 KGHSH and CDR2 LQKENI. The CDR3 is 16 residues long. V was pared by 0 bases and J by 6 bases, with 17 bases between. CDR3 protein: CASSPPRSAAPHGYTF. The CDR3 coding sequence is TGTGCCAGCTCACCACCGCGGTCAGCCGCCCCCCATGGCTACACCTTC.

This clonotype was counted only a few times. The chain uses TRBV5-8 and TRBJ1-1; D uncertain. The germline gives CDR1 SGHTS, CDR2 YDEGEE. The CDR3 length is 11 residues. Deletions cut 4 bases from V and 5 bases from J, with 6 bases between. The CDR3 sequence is CASSRMTEAFF. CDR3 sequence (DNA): TGTGCCAGCAGCCGAATGACTGAAGCTTTCTTT.

The CDR3 nucleotides read TGTGCCAGCAGTTTCGGGGTTTCGGATACGCAGTATTTT. Translated: CASSFGVSDTQYF. This chain joins TRBV6-5 and TRBJ2-3, with D tentatively TRBD2 (5 bases). CDR1 is MNHEY and CDR2 is SVGAGI in the germline V gene. This CDR3 contains 13 residues. Trimming took off 4 bases at V and 6 bases at J, with 11 bases between the two ends.

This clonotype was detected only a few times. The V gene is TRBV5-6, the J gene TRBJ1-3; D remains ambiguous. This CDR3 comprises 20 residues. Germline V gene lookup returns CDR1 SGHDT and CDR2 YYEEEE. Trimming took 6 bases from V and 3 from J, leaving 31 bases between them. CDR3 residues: CASTLSGPSARRNFGNTIYF. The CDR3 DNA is TGTGCCAGCACCTTAAGCGGGCCTTCGGCGCGGAGGAACTTTGGAAACACCATATATTTT.

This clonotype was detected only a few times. The CDR3 sequence: CASSPATVNEKLFF. The CDR3 region has the DNA TGTGCCAGCAGCCCCGCGACAGTTAATGAAAAACTGTTTTTT. The chain is built from TRBV7-2 and TRBJ1-4, with TRBD1 as a possible D gene (5 bases). CDR1 is SGHTA and CDR2 is FQGNSA in the germline V gene. The CDR3 contains 14 residues. Trimming removed 5 bases at V and 4 bases at J, with 11 bases between.

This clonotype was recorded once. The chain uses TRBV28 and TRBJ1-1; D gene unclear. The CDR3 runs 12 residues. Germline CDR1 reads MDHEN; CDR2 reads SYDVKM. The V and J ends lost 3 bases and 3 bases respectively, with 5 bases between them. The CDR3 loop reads CASSFPDTEAFF. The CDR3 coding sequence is TGTGCCAGCAGTTTCCCGGACACTGAAGCTTTCTTT.

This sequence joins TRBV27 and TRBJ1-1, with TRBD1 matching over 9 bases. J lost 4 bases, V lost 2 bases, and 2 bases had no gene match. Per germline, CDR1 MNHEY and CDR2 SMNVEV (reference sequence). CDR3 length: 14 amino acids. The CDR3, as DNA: TGTGCCAGCAGTTTAGCGACAGGGGGCACTGAAGCTTTCTTT. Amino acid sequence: CASSLATGGTEAFF.

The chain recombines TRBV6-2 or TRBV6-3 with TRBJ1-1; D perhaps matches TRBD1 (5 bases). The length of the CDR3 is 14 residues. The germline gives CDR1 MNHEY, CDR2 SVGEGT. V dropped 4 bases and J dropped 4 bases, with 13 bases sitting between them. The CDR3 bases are TGTGCCAGCAGTTGGGGACGGTCGGCCACTGAAGCTTTCTTT. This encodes CASSWGRSATEAFF.

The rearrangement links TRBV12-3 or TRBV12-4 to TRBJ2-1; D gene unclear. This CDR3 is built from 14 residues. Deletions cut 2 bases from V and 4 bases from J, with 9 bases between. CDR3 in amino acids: CASSLSRGYNEQFF. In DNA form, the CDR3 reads TGTGCCAGCAGTTTATCAAGAGGATACAATGAGCAGTTCTTC.

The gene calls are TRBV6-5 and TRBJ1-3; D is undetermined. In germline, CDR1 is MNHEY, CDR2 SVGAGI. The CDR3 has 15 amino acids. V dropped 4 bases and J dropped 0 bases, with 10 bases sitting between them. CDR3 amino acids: CASSSAAFSGNTIYF. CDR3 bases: TGTGCCAGCAGTTCGGCAGCCTTCTCTGGAAACACCATATATTTT.

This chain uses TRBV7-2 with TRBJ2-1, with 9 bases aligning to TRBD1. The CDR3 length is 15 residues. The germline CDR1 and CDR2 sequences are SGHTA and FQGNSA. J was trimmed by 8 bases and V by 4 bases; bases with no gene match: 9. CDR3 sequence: CASSSGTGIRHEQFF. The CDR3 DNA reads TGTGCCAGCAGCTCCGGGACAGGGATACGCCATGAGCAGTTCTTC.

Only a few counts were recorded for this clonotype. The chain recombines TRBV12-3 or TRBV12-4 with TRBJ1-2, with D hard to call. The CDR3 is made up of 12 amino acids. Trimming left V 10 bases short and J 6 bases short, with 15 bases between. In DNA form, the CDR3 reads TGTGCCACCCGACTGGGTCAAAATGGCTACACCTTC. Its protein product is CATRLGQNGYTF.

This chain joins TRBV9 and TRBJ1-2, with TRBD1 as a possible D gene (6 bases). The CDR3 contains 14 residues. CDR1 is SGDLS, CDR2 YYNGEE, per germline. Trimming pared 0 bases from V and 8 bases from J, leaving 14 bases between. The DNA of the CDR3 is TGTGCCAGCAGCGTAGGTTCAGGGGAAATAGGCTACACCTTC. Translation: CASSVGSGEIGYTF.

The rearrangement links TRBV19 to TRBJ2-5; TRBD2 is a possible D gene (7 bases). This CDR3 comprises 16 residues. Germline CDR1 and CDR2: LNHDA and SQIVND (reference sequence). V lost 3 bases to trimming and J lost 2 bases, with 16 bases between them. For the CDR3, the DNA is TGTGCCAGTAGTATTCCCCGGGGGGCGGGTCAAGAGACCCAGTACTTC. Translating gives CASSIPRGAGQETQYF.

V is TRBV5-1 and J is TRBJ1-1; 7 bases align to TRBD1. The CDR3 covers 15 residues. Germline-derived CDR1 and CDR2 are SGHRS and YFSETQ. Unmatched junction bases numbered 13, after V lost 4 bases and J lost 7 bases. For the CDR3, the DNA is TGCGCCAGCAGCCAAACGACAGGGTGGACGGGTGAAGCTTTCTTT. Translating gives CASSQTTGWTGEAFF.

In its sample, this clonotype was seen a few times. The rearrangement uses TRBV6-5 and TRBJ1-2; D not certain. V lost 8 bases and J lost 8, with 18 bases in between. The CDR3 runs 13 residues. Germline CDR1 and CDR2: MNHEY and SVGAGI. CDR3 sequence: CASYPGFGGGYTF. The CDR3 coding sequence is TGTGCCAGCTACCCCGGATTTGGTGGAGGCTACACCTTC.

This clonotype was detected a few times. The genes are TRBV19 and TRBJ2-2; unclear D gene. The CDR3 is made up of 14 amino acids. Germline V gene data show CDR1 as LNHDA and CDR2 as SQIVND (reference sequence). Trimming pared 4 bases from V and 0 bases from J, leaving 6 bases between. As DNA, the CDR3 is TGTGCCAGTAGTACTCGACCGAACACCGGGGAGCTGTTTTTT. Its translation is CASSTRPNTGELFF.

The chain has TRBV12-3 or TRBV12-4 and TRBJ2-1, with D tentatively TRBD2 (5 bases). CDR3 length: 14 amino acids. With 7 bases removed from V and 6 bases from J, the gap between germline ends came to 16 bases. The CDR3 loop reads CASNIGSNFNEQFF. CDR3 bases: TGTGCCAGCAACATAGGGAGTAACTTCAATGAGCAGTTCTTC.

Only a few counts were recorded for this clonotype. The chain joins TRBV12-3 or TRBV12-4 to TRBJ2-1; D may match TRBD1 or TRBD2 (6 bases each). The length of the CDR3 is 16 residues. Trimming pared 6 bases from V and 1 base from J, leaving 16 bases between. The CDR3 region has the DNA TGTGCCAGCAGCTCTTTGGGGGGCGCGTCCTACAATGAGCAGTTCTTC. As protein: CASSSLGGASYNEQFF.

The CDR3, as DNA: TGTGCCAGCAGCCCTTGGGCGGATGGCTACACCTTC. Its protein is CASSPWADGYTF. The V and J genes are TRBV5-5 and TRBJ1-2; no reliable D call. CDR1 and CDR2 from the germline V gene are SGHKS and YYEKEE (reference sequence). The ends were cut back, 4 bases at V and 6 bases at J, with 10 bases in the middle. The CDR3 runs 12 residues. The full variable domain, rest sourced from reference TRBV5-5 and TRBJ1-2, is DAGVTQSPTHLIKTRGQQVTLRCSPISGHKSVSWYQQVLGQGPQFIFQYYEKEERGRGNFPDRFSARQFPNYSSELNVNALLLGDSALYLCASSPWADGYTFGSGTRLTVV.